Listed below are T cell receptor beta chains from one sample, sequenced in a study of blood T cell repertoires in COVID-19. TCRdb's copy holds only in-frame clones and misses some; the assay was immunoSEQ multiplex PCR. Here the sample spans about 400,000 clones, about 90% being singletons. Sequenced sample: PBMCs or T cells enriched from blood (not recorded which). The receptor set was obtained from a woman aged 25 to 45 who had recovered from COVID-19. The CDR3 runs from the conserved cysteine through the conserved F or W.

V	length	J	CDR3
TRBV5-1	16	TRBJ2-5	CASSLVRSGGQETQYF
TRBV2	14	TRBJ2-2	CASSERGNTGELFF
TRBV27	15	TRBJ2-1	CASSFGGSSYNEQFF
TRBV5-6	14	TRBJ2-1	CASDASGSRNEQFF
TRBV2	17	TRBJ2-1	CASSPRPGTGFYNEQFF
TRBV6-5	15	TRBJ1-5	CASSSSEGNGQPQHF
TRBV3-1/TRBV3-2	16	TRBJ2-7	CASSQLLGSGVNEQYF
TRBV6-1	11	TRBJ1-2	CASSEGGGYTF
TRBV28	17	TRBJ2-7	CASSTNRLMEYSYEQYF
TRBV27	14	TRBJ2-2	CASKGGTNTGELFF
TRBV5-1	13	TRBJ1-5	CASSFDGDQPQHF
TRBV11-2	15	TRBJ2-7	CASSLVGTPLYEQYF
TRBV2	14	TRBJ2-1	CASSYERESGEQFF
TRBV18	15	TRBJ2-7	CASSGTGAISYEQYF
TRBV5-4	16	TRBJ2-3	CASTKGFGVITDTQYF
TRBV18	18	TRBJ2-4	CASSPTRQGEEAKNIQYF
TRBV18	16	TRBJ1-5	CASSLLTGPGNQPQHF
TRBV5-1	16	TRBJ2-3	CASSLLYLGDTDTQYF
TRBV3-1/TRBV3-2	16	TRBJ1-3	CASSQEMTGGGNTIYF
TRBV3-1/TRBV3-2	14	TRBJ1-5	CASSQDHGNQPQHF
TRBV5-5	14	TRBJ1-3	CASSLVEAGNTIYF
TRBV5-4	15	TRBJ1-2	CASSPTGGSNYGYTF
TRBV29-1	13	TRBJ2-3	CSVGEASTDTQYF
TRBV7-9	13	TRBJ1-2	CASTLMEKYGYTF
TRBV25-1	13	TRBJ1-1	CASTRTGNTEAFF
TRBV3-1/TRBV3-2	13	TRBJ2-7	CASSQDRAYEQYF
TRBV20-1	17	TRBJ1-5	CSASKGTGVLSNQPQHF